This T cell receptor beta chain was sequenced for a study of vaccination and CD4 T cells after COVID-19. Study as a whole: Six males and four females, two Hispanic, made up the convalescents. A CEFX pool, an HIV-1 Nef pool, or else no peptide went into the control cultures. The authors exposed cells to overlapping spike peptides derived from SARS-CoV-2, HCoV-NL63, HCoV-OC43 and HCoV-229E.

Remarks on this clonotype: Its target is not known.

This CDR3 comprises 13 residues. CDR1 is SGHTA, CDR2 FQGNSA, per germline. V lost 5 bases to trimming and J lost 9 bases, with 14 bases between them. Time point reported: late sampling 161 to 241 days after vaccination in three convalescent patients. As for treatment: approximately 10-day PBMC culture with coronavirus spike peptide pools or control peptides (ViraFEST assay). Cultured CD4+ T-cell DNA underwent Oncomine TCR Beta short-read sequencing. TCRdb reprocessed the PCR reads via MiXCR and lists one record per CDR3 protein. Of about 20,000 distinct CDR3 sequences in the sample, less than 40% were seen once.

V usage is TRBV7-2 and J usage is TRBJ1-5; a possible D gene is TRBD1 (5 bases). The source of this sequence is a human donor who had recovered from COVID-19. Sequencing used CD4+ T cells from blood, cultured in vitro, obtained about 7 months after SARS-CoV-2 vaccination. Written as DNA, the CDR3 is TGTGCCAGCAGCCCGCAGGGTGAGACGCCCCAGCATTTT. Translating gives CASSPQGETPQHF.